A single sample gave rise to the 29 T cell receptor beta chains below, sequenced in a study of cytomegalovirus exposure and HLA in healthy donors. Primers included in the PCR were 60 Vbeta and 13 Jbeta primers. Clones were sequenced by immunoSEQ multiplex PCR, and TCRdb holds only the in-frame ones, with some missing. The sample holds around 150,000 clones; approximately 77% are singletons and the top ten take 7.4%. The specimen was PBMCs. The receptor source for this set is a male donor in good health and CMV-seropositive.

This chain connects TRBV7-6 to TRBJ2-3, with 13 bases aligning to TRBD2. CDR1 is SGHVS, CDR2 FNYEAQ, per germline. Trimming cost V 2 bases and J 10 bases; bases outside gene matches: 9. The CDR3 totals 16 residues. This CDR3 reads CASSLPGTSGVGAQYF. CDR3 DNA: TGTGCCAGCAGCTTACCCGGGACTAGCGGGGTGGGGGCGCAGTATTTT.

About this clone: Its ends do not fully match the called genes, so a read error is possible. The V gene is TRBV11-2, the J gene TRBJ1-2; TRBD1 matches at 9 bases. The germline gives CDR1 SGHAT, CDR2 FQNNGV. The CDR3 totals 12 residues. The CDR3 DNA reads TGTGCCAGCAGCCCCCCGGGACAGGGACCTGTCTTC. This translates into CASSPPGQGPVF.

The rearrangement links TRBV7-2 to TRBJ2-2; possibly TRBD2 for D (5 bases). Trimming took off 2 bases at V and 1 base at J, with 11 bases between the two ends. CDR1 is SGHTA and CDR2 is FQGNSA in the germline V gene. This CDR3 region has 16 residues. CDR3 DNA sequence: TGTGCCAGCAGCTTATCTAGCCTGAAGAACACCGGGGAGCTGTTTTTT. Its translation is CASSLSSLKNTGELFF.

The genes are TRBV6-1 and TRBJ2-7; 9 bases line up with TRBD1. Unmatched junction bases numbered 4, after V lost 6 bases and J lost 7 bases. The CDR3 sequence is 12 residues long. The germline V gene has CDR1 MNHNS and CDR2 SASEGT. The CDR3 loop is CASSNRGREQYF. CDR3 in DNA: TGTGCCAGCAGCAACAGGGGGCGGGAGCAGTACTTC.

For the CDR3, the DNA is TGTGCCAGTAGTATAACGGGGGGGCGTTTAGATACGCAGTATTTT. It yields the protein CASSITGGRLDTQYF. The chain recombines TRBV19 with TRBJ2-3; 8 nucleotides match TRBD2. The CDR3 length is 15 residues. Germline V CDR1 and CDR2: LNHDA, SQIVND (reference sequence). The V segment lost 2 bases and the J segment 5 bases; nucleotides outside the gene matches: 6.

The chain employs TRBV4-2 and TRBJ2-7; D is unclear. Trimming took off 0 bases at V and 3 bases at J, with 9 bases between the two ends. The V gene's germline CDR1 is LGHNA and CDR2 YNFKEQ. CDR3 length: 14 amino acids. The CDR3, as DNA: TGTGCCAGCAGCCAAGAACCTGCCAGCTACGAGCAGTACTTC. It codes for CASSQEPASYEQYF.

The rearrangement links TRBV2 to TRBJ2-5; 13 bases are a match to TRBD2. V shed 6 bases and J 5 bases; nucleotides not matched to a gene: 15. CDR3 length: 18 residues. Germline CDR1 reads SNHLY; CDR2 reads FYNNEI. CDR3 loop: CASSPRLAGGLIGETQYF. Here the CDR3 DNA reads TGTGCCAGCAGCCCCCGACTAGCGGGGGGCCTCATAGGGGAGACCCAGTACTTC.

The CDR3 bases are TGTGCCAGCAGCTTGGGGGGACTAGCGAGAACGCAGTATTTT. This codes for CASSLGGLARTQYF. The V and J genes are TRBV5-6 and TRBJ2-3, with TRBD2 matching over 10 bases. Looked up from germline, CDR1 is SGHDT and CDR2 is YYEEEE. V gave up 0 bases and J gave up 9 bases; unmatched junction bases: 4. CDR3 length equals 14 residues.

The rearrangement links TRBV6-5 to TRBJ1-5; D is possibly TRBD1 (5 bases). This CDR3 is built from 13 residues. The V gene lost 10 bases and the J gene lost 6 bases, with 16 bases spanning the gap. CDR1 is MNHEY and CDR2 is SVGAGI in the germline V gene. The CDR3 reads CATGRLGGQPQHF. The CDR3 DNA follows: TGTGCCACTGGGAGACTGGGGGGTCAGCCCCAGCATTTT.

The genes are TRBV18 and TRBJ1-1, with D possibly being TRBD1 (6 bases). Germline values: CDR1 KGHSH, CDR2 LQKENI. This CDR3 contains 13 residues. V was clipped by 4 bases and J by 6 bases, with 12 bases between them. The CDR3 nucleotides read TGTGCCAGCTCACTCACGGCAGGGGCTGAAGCTTTCTTT. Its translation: CASSLTAGAEAFF. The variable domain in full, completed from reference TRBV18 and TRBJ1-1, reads NAGVMQNPRHLVRRRGQEARLRCSPMKGHSHVYWYRQLPEEGLKFMVYLQKENIIDESGMPKERFSAEFPKEGPSILRIQQVVRGDSAAYFCASSLTAGAEAFFGQGTRLTVV.

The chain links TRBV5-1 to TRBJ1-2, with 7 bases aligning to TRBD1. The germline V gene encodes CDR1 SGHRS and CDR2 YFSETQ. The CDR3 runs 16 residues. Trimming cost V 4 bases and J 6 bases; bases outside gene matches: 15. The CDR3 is CASSGAAGGPSNGYTF. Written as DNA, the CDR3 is TGCGCCAGCAGCGGGGCGGCAGGGGGTCCCTCGAATGGCTACACCTTC. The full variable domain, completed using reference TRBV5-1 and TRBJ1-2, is KAGVTQTPRYLIKTRGQQVTLSCSPISGHRSVSWYQQTPGQGLQFLFEYFSETQRNKGNFPGRFSGRQFSNSRSEMNVSTLELGDSALYLCASSGAAGGPSNGYTFGSGTRLTVV.

The CDR3 protein is CASSLAPGRDRGLGEKLFF. CDR3 DNA sequence: TGTGCCAGCAGCTTAGCGCCCGGACGGGACAGGGGGCTTGGGGAAAAACTGTTTTTT. The chain recombines TRBV7-9 with TRBJ1-4, with 12 bases aligning to TRBD1. The germline CDR1 and CDR2 sequences are SEHNR and FQNEAQ (reference sequence). The V and J ends lost 0 bases and 8 bases, in that order; junction bases with no gene match: 13. CDR3 length: 19 amino acids. The complete variable domain, with remaining parts taken from reference TRBV7-9 and TRBJ1-4, reads DTGVSQNPRHKITKRGQNVTFRCDPISEHNRLYWYRQTLGQGPEFLTYFQNEAQLEKSRLLSDRFSAERPKGSFSTLEIQRTEQGDSAMYLCASSLAPGRDRGLGEKLFFGSGTQLSVL.

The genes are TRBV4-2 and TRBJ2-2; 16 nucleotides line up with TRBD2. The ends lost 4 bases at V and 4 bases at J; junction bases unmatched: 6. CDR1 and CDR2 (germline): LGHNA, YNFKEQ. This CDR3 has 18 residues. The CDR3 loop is CASSPGLAGGPGTGELFF. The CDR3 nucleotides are TGTGCCAGCAGCCCGGGACTAGCGGGGGGGCCGGGCACCGGGGAGCTGTTTTTT.

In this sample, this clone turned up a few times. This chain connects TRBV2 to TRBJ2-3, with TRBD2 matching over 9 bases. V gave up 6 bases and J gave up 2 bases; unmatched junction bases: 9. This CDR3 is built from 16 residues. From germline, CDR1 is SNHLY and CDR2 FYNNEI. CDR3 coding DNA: TGTGCCAGCAGATCGGGACTAGCTTCCCCCACAGATACGCAGTATTTT. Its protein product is CASRSGLASPTDTQYF.

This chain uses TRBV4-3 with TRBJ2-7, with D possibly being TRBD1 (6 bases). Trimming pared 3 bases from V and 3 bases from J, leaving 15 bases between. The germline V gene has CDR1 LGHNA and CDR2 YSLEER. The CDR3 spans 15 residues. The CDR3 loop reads CASSHSVQGNYEQYF. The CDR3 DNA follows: TGCGCCAGCAGCCACTCCGTGCAGGGGAACTACGAGCAGTACTTC.

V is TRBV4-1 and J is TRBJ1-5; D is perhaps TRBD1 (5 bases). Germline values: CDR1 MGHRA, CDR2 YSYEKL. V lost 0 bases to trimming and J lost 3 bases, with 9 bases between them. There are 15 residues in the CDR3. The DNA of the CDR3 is TGCGCCAGCAGCCAAGATCAGGGAAACAATCAGCCCCAGCATTTT. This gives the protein CASSQDQGNNQPQHF.

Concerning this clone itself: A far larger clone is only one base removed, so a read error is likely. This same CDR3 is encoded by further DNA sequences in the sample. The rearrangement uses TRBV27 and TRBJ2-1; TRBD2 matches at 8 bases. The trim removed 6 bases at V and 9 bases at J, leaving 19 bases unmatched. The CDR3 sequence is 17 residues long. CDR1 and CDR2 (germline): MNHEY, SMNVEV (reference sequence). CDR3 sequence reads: CASSWSLRSGVRVEQFF. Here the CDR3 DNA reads TGTGCCAGCAGCTGGTCGCTCCGTAGCGGGGTTCGTGTTGAGCAGTTCTTC.

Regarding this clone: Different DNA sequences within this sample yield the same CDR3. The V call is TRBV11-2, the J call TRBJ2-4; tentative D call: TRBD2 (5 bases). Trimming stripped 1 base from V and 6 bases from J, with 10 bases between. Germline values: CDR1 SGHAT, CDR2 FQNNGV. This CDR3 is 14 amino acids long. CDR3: CASSLGVTRNIQYF. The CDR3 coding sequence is TGTGCCAGCAGCTTAGGGGTTACTAGAAACATTCAGTACTTC.

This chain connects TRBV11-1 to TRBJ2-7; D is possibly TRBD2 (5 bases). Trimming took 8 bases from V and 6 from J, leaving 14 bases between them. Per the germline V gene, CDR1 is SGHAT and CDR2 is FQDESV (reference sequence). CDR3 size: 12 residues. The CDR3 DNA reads TGTGCCAGCCGCGAGGGTTACTCCGAGCAGTACTTC. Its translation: CASREGYSEQYF.

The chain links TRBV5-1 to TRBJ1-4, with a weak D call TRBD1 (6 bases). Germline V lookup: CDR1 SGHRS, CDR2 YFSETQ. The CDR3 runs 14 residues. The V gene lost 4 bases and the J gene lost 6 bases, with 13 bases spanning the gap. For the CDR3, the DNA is TGCGCCAGCAGCCCCGGACAGAGAGATGAAAAACTGTTTTTT. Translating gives CASSPGQRDEKLFF.

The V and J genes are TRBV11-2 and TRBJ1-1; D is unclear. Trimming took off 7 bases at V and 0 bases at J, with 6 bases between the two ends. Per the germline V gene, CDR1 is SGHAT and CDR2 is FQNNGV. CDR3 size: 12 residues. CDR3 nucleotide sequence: TGTGCCAGCAACAATTTGAACACTGAAGCTTTCTTT. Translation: CASNNLNTEAFF. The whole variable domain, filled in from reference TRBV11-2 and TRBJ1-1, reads EAGVAQSPRYKIIEKRQSVAFWCNPISGHATLYWYQQILGQGPKLLIQFQNNGVVDDSQLPKDRFSAERLKGVDSTLKIQPAKLEDSAVYLCASNNLNTEAFFGQGTRLTVV.

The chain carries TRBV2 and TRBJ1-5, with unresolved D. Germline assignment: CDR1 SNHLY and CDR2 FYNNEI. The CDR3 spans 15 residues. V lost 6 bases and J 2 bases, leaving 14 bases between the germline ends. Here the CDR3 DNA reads TGTGCCAGCAGCTTGAGCCCTCGGGGCAATCAGCCCCAGCATTTT. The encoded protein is CASSLSPRGNQPQHF.

This chain's CDR3 is CASTLGEGNTEAFF. In DNA form, the CDR3 reads TGCGCCAGCACCCTTGGGGAGGGGAACACTGAAGCTTTCTTT. This sequence joins TRBV5-1 and TRBJ1-1, with no clear D. The length of the CDR3 is 14 residues. From germline, CDR1 is SGHRS and CDR2 YFSETQ. V was pared by 6 bases and J by 1 base, with 13 bases between.

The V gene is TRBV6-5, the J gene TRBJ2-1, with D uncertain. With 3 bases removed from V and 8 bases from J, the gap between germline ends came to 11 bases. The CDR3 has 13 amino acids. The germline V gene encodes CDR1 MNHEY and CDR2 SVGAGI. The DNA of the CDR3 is TGTGCCAGCAGTTATGCGGTAGCCTATGAGCAGTTCTTC. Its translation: CASSYAVAYEQFF.

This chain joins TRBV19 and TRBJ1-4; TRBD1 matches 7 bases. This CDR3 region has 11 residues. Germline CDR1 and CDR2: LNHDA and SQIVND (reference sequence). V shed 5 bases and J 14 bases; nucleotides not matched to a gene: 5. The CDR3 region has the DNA TGTGCCAGTAGTTGGGGGACAGAGCTGTTTTTT. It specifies CASSWGTELFF.

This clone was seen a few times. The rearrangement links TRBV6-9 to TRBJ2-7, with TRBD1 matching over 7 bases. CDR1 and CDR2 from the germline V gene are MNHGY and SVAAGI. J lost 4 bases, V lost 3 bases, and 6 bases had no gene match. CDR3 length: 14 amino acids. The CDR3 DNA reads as TGTGCCAGCAGTTACCCGAAGGGGGCGTACGAGCAGTACTTC. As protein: CASSYPKGAYEQYF.

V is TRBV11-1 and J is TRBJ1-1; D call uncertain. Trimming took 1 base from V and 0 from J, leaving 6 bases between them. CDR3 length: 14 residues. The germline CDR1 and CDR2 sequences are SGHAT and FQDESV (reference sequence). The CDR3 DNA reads TGTGCCAGCAGCTTAGAGCCTGTGAACACTGAAGCTTTCTTT. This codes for CASSLEPVNTEAFF.

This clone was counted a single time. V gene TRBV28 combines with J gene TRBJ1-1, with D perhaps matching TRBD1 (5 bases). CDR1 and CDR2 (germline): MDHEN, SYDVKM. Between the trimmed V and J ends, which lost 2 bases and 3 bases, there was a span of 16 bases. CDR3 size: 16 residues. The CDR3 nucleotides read TGTGCCAGCAGTTTAACGCGGGGGGGGTGGGACACTGAAGCTTTCTTT. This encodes CASSLTRGGWDTEAFF.

In DNA form, the CDR3 reads TGTGCCTGGAACAGGGGCACCGCGAGCTATGGCTACACCTTC. The encoded protein is CAWNRGTASYGYTF. V is TRBV30 and J is TRBJ1-2; 7 positions agree with TRBD1. Germline V gene lookup returns CDR1 GTSNPN and CDR2 SVGIG (reference sequence). This CDR3 region has 14 residues. The V segment lost 4 bases and the J segment 4 bases; nucleotides outside the gene matches: 9.